This T cell receptor beta chain was found in a study of OX40 agonist ivuxolimab in advanced cancers. Study-level background: Recorded diagnoses for dose-escalation patients were hepatocellular carcinoma, melanoma, renal cell or head and neck cancer. A mean age of around 63 years, range about 20 to 85, was recorded, and 82.7% were male. Partial responses were achieved by three patients, of whom one had hepatocellular carcinoma and two had cutaneous melanoma. General study results and limits: There were also nonresponders showing low normalized T-cell clonal expansion.

The assay was immunoSEQ multiplex PCR, and TCRdb's table has in-frame clones only and misses some. The sample carries fewer than 85,000 clones, roughly 90% recorded once. In the case of this clone: Antigen: not known.

The V gene end was trimmed by 2 bases and the J gene end by 7 bases; junction bases not matched to a gene: 7. There are 13 residues in the CDR3. CDR1 is GTSNPN, CDR2 SVGIG, per germline (reference sequence). The specimen comprised CD4+ or CD8+ T cells sorted from blood, sampled in a trial of the OX40 agonist ivuxolimab. The source of this sequence is an adult with an advanced solid tumor such as melanoma, head and neck, liver or kidney cancer. The chain uses TRBV30 and TRBJ1-2; 7 nucleotides line up with TRBD1. The CDR3 region has the DNA TGTGCCTGGAGTACTAGACAGGGCGGTGGCTACACCTTC. Encoded protein: CAWSTRQGGGYTF.